This is a list of T cell receptor beta chains from one sample in a study of cytomegalovirus exposure and HLA in healthy donors. Method: immunoSEQ multiplex PCR; TCRdb's copy keeps in-frame clones and lacks some. The table records approximately 86,000 clones, 85% of them present only once. Input material: PBMCs. The origin of the receptors is a man in his forties in good health and CMV-seropositive. Both conserved end residues are part of each CDR3. Each record gives: D gene, V gene, clone size, J gene, CDR3 DNA, CDR3 protein. The D gene is left open where the match is weak. A clone size is listed for some rows: how often the clone was seen (once, few, many), or a class if it is expanded.

TRBD2	TRBV13	NA	TRBJ2-1	TGTGCCAGCAGCGAACTAGCGGGGCTCTCCTACAATGAGCAGTTCTTC	CASSELAGLSYNEQFF
TRBD1	TRBV5-8	NA	TRBJ1-5	TGTGCCAGCAGCCAGGGACAGTCAGGGCAGCCCCAGCATTTT	CASSQGQSGQPQHF
TRBD1	TRBV19	NA	TRBJ2-3	TGTGCCAGTAGTATAGGGGGGACAGGGGGCACAGATACGCAGTATTTT	CASSIGGTGGTDTQYF
TRBD2	TRBV7-2	NA	TRBJ2-5	TGTGCCAGCAGCTACGTAGCGGGAGGCTCCAGGACCCAGTACTTC	CASSYVAGGSRTQYF
TRBD1	TRBV6-5	once	TRBJ2-7	TGTGCCAGCAGTTACCCGAAAGACAGGGGGGGCTACGAGCAGTACTTC	CASSYPKDRGGYEQYF
TRBD2	TRBV7-9	NA	TRBJ2-7	TGTGCCAGCAGCCCGCGACTAGCGCCCTACGAGCAGTACTTC	CASSPRLAPYEQYF
TRBD1	TRBV5-5	NA	TRBJ2-1	TGTGCCAGCAGCCCAATACACCGGGACAGGTACTACAATGAGCAGTTCTTC	CASSPIHRDRYYNEQFF
NA	TRBV15	NA	TRBJ2-7	TGTGCCACCAGCGGCAGGGTGGGAGGTCGAGGCTACGAGCAGTACTTC	CATSGRVGGRGYEQYF
NA	TRBV6-1	few	TRBJ2-7	TGTGCCAGCAGTGAGACAGAAGACTACGAGCAGTACTTC	CASSETEDYEQYF
NA	TRBV7-2	NA	TRBJ2-7	TGTGCCAGCAGCTCCGGGACACCTACCTACGAGCAGTACTTC	CASSSGTPTYEQYF
TRBD2	TRBV10-3	NA	TRBJ2-1	TGTGCCATCAACCCGACTAGCGGTTACAACAATGAGCAGTTCTTC	CAINPTSGYNNEQFF